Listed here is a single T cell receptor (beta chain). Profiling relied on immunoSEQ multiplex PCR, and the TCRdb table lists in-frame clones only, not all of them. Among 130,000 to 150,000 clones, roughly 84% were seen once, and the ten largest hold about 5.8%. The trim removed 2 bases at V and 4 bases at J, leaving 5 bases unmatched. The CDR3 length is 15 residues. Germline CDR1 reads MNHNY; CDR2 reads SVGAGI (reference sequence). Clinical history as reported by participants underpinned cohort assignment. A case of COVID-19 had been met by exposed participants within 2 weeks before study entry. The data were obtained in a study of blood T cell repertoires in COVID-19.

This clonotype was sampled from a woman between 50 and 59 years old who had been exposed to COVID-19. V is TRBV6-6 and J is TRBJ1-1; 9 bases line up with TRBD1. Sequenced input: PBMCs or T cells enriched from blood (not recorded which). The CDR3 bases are TGTGCCAGCAGTTACGACAGGGGGGCGGGCACTGAAGCTTTCTTT. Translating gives CASSYDRGAGTEAFF.